The clone carrying this T cell receptor beta chain was detected a few times. What it recognizes is unknown. These data come from a study of regulatory T cells in long-lasting Graves disease. Relying on iRepertoire HTBI primers and Arm-PCR of CDR3 regions, the team built TCR beta libraries. TCRdb re-analysed the multiplex PCR reads in MiXCR, keeping a single row per CDR3 protein. The sample has around 400,000 distinct CDR3 sequences; roughly 21% are singletons. Study-level results: Persistent disease exhibited a predilection for TRBV28, TRBJ1-2 and TRBJ2-5.

Between the trimmed V and J ends, which lost 1 base and 0 bases, there was a span of 6 bases. Germline V gives CDR1 LGHDT, CDR2 YNNKEL (reference sequence). The CDR3 loop spans 15 amino acids. Time point here: persistent/refractory GD, antithyroid drugs over 5 years with positive TRAb. The TCR library was prepared using RNA isolated from PBMCs. An endocrinology unit in Xi'an, China, supplied the patients. The receptor's source is a female donor with Graves disease. V and J are TRBV3-1 and TRBJ2-2; D perhaps matches TRBD2 (6 bases). This specimen was peripheral blood mononuclear cells (PBMCs), taken when the disease was refractory, from a patient treated with antithyroid drugs. The CDR3 DNA is TGTGCCAGCAGCCAAGGGGAGGCGAACACCGGGGAGCTGTTTTTT. Translating gives CASSQGEANTGELFF.